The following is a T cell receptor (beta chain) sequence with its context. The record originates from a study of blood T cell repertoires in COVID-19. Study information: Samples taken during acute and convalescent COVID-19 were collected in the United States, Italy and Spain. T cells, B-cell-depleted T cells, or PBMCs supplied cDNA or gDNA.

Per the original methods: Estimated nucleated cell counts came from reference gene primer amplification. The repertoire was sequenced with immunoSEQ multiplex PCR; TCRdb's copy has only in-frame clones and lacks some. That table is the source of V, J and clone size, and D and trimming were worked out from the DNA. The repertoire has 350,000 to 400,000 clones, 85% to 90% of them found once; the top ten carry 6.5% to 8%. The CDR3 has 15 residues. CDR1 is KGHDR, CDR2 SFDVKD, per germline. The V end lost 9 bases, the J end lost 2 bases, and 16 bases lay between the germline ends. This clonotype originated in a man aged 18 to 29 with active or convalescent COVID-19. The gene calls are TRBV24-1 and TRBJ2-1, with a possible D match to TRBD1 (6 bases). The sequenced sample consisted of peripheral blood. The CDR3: CATGLGQPAYNEQFF. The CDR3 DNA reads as TGTGCCACCGGGCTAGGACAGCCAGCCTACAATGAGCAGTTCTTC.